These 8 T cell receptor beta chains were sequenced from one sample in a study of blood T cell repertoires in COVID-19. The table came from immunoSEQ multiplex PCR; TCRdb's copy has only in-frame clones and leaves some out. The sample consists of 84,000 or so clones, around four fifths of them appearing once. Sequenced sample: peripheral blood. These receptors were taken from a human donor in a cohort sampled during active COVID-19.

The chain combines TRBV5-1 with TRBJ2-7, with 10 bases that match TRBD1. Per germline, CDR1 SGHRS and CDR2 YFSETQ. J gave up 5 bases and V 4 bases, and 12 bases lay outside the gene matches. The CDR3 has 16 amino acids. The CDR3 sequence is CASSLIGGTGDDEQYF. The CDR3 nucleotides are TGCGCCAGCAGCCTGATCGGCGGGACAGGGGACGACGAGCAGTACTTC.

This chain joins TRBV5-1 and TRBJ2-3, with D perhaps TRBD2 (6 bases). The ends were cut back, 0 bases at V and 2 bases at J, with 10 bases in the middle. From germline, CDR1 is SGHRS and CDR2 YFSETQ. The CDR3 has 15 residues. The CDR3 DNA reads TGCGCCAGCAGCTTGGGACTAGGGGACACAGATACGCAGTATTTT. It translates to CASSLGLGDTDTQYF. Filled out from reference TRBV5-1 and TRBJ2-3, the complete variable domain reads KAGVTQTPRYLIKTRGQQVTLSCSPISGHRSVSWYQQTPGQGLQFLFEYFSETQRNKGNFPGRFSGRQFSNSRSEMNVSTLELGDSALYLCASSLGLGDTDTQYFGPGTRLTVL.

V usage is TRBV19 and J usage is TRBJ1-1; TRBD1 matches 8 bases. V lost 5 bases and J lost 3; bases outside the gene matches: 8. Looked up from germline, CDR1 is LNHDA and CDR2 is SQIVND (reference sequence). The CDR3 is 15 amino acids. The CDR3 DNA reads as TGTGCCAGTAGTCCGCAGGGGGCAATTTACACTGAAGCTTTCTTT. It translates to CASSPQGAIYTEAFF.

CDR3 region: CASSFLGAANTGELFF. The CDR3 DNA sequence: TGTGCCAGTAGCTTCCTGGGCGCAGCGAACACCGGGGAGCTGTTTTTT. The chain couples TRBV19 to TRBJ2-2; D ambiguous. Per germline, CDR1 LNHDA and CDR2 SQIVND (reference sequence). The CDR3 length is 16 residues. V was pared by 6 bases and J by 0 bases, with 14 bases between.

The chain recombines TRBV5-4 with TRBJ1-4, with D uncertain. This CDR3 is built from 13 residues. In germline, CDR1 is SGHNT, CDR2 YYREEE (reference sequence). The V gene lost 5 bases and the J gene lost 10 bases, with 15 bases spanning the gap. The CDR3 coding sequence is TGTGCCAGCAGTCCTCGTGTCGGCGGAAAACTGTTTTTT. This sequence encodes CASSPRVGGKLFF.

V is TRBV19 and J is TRBJ1-2; D gene ambiguous. Per the germline V gene, CDR1 is LNHDA and CDR2 is SQIVND (reference sequence). CDR3 length: 17 amino acids. Between the trimmed V and J ends, which lost 0 bases and 4 bases, there was a span of 18 bases. The CDR3 is CASSIDSGAAQVYGYTF. The CDR3 bases are TGTGCCAGTAGTATAGATAGCGGTGCGGCGCAGGTCTATGGCTACACCTTC.

The chain joins TRBV6-1 to TRBJ2-3, with 7 bases matching TRBD1. The CDR3 is 15 amino acids. CDR1 and CDR2 (germline): MNHNS, SASEGT. Trimming removed 3 bases from V and 2 bases from J; junction bases left unmatched: 5. CDR3 amino acids: CASSDEQGTTDTQYF. CDR3 nucleotide sequence: TGTGCCAGCAGTGATGAACAGGGGACCACAGATACGCAGTATTTT.

This clone was counted a single time. The CDR3 nucleotides read TGTGCCAGCAGTTTAAGTGGGACAGGGGGGAATCAGCCCCAGCATTTT. It is translated as CASSLSGTGGNQPQHF. The genes are TRBV28 and TRBJ1-5; TRBD1 matches 11 bases. This CDR3 spans 16 amino acids. Germline V gene data show CDR1 as MDHEN and CDR2 as SYDVKM. Germline trimming cut 2 bases from V and 4 bases from J; bases unmatched to any gene: 4.